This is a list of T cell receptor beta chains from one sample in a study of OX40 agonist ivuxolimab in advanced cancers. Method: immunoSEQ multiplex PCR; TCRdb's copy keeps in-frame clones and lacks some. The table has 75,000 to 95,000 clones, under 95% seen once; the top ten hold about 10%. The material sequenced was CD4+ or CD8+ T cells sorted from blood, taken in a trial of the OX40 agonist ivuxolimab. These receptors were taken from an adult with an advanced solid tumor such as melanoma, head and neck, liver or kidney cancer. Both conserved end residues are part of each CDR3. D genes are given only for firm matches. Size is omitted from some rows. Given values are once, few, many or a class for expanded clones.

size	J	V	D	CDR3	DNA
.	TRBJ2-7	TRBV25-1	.	CASSEIGAAYEQYF	TGTGCCAGCAGTGAAATCGGGGCAGCCTACGAGCAGTACTTC
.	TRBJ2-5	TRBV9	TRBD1	CASSVEFGGQGQETQYF	TGTGCCAGCAGCGTAGAATTTGGGGGACAGGGCCAAGAGACCCAGTACTTC
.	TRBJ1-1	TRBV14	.	CASSAGLNTEAFF	TGTGCCTCTTCGGCAGGGCTGAACACTGAAGCTTTCTTT
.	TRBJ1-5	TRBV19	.	CASTVFSNQPQHF	TGTGCCAGTACTGTCTTTAGCAATCAGCCCCAGCATTTT
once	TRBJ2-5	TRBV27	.	CATPGAHETQYF	TGTGCCACCCCGGGGGCCCACGAGACCCAGTACTTC
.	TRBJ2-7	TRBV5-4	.	CASSDRGPPGQYF	TGTGCCAGCAGCGATCGGGGCCCTCCCGGGCAGTACTTC
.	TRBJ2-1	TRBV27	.	CASSHGVHNEQFF	TGTGCCAGCAGTCACGGGGTACACAATGAGCAGTTCTTC
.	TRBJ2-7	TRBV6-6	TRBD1	CASRDRTGPSYEQYF	TGTGCCAGCAGGGACCGGACAGGACCATCCTACGAGCAGTACTTC
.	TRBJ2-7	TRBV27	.	CASSPTTEGYEQYF	TGTGCCAGCAGTCCGACGACAGAGGGCTACGAGCAGTACTTC
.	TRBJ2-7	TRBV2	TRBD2	CAQTSGTYEQYF	TGTGCCCAGACTAGCGGGACCTACGAGCAGTACTTC
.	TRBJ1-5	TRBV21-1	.	CASSKTRTVNQPQHF	TGTGCCAGCAGCAAGACCAGAACCGTCAATCAGCCCCAGCATTTT
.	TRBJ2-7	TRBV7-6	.	CASSPDLTSYEQYF	TGTGCCAGCAGCCCGGATCTGACCTCCTACGAGCAGTACTTC
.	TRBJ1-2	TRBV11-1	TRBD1	CASSGGTDLFYGYTF	TGTGCCAGCAGCGGGGGGACAGATCTGTTCTATGGCTACACCTTC
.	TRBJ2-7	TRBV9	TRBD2	CASSGLGGAYEQYF	TGTGCCAGCAGCGGGCTCGGGGGGGCCTACGAGCAGTACTTC
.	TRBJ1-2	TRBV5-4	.	CASSGVDDYGYTF	TGTGCCAGCAGCGGGGTTGATGACTATGGCTACACCTTC
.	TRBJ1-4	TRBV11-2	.	CASSLVPSPATNEKLFF	TGTGCCAGCAGCTTAGTCCCATCGCCGGCAACTAATGAAAAACTGTTTTTT
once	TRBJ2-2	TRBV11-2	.	CASSLDLQGGSPGELFF	TGTGCCAGCAGCTTAGATCTCCAGGGAGGCAGTCCCGGGGAGCTGTTTTTT
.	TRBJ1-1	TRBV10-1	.	CASSECRENTEAFF	TGCGCCAGCAGTGAATGCAGGGAGAACACTGAAGCTTTCTTT
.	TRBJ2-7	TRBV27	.	CASSPLGGTIYEQYF	TGTGCCAGCAGTCCCCTAGGGGGGACAATATACGAGCAGTACTTC
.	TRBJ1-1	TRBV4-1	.	CASSQAGYMNTEAFF	TGCGCCAGCAGCCAAGCGGGTTATATGAACACTGAAGCTTTCTTT
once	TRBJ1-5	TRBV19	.	CASRDTGSNQPQHF	TGTGCCAGTAGGGACACAGGGAGCAATCAGCCCCAGCATTTT
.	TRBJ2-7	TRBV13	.	CASSFDPSEQYF	TGTGCCAGCAGCTTCGACCCCAGTGAGCAGTACTTC
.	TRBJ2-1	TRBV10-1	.	CASSRDLPASYNEQFF	TGCGCCAGCTCCCGAGACCTACCCGCGTCCTACAATGAGCAGTTCTTC
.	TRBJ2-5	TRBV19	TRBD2	CASSMGQFGLAGTEETQYF	TGTGCCAGTAGTATGGGACAGTTTGGACTAGCGGGGACAGAAGAGACCCAGTACTTC
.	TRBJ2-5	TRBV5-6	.	CASNQGWGRGETQYF	TGTGCCAGCAACCAAGGATGGGGGCGAGGGGAGACCCAGTACTTC
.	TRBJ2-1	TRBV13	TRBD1	CASSLGAGQGNEQFF	TGTGCCAGCAGCTTAGGCGCGGGACAGGGTAATGAGCAGTTCTTC
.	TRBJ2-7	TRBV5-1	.	CASSLESPSSYEQYF	TGCGCCAGCAGCTTGGAGAGCCCTAGCTCCTACGAGCAGTACTTC
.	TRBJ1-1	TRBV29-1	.	CSVNGEGWAEAFF	TGCAGCGTCAATGGGGAGGGGTGGGCTGAAGCTTTCTTT
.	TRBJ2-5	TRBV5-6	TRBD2	CASSWASSGDQETQYF	TGTGCCAGCAGCTGGGCTTCTAGCGGGGACCAAGAGACCCAGTACTTC
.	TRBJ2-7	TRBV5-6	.	CASSSRGYEQYF	TGTGCCAGCAGTTCGAGGGGCTACGAGCAGTACTTC
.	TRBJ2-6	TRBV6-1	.	CASSERGTGANVLTF	TGTGCCAGCAGTGAACGAGGGACTGGGGCCAACGTCCTGACTTTC
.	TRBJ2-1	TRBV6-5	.	CASSYLGWQFF	TGTGCCAGCAGTTACTTGGGCTGGCAGTTCTTC
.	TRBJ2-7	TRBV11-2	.	CASSLQNEQYF	TGTGCCAGCAGCTTACAGAACGAGCAGTACTTC
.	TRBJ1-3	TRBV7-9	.	CASSSTVVSSGNTIYF	TGTGCCAGCAGCTCGACAGTCGTCAGCTCTGGAAACACCATATATTTT
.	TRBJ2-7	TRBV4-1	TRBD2	CASSLGLATSYEQYF	TGCGCCAGCAGCCTAGGACTAGCGACGTCCTACGAGCAGTACTTC
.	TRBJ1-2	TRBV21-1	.	CASSKGGGNYGYTF	TGTGCCAGCAGCAAAGGCGGGGGGAACTATGGCTACACCTTC
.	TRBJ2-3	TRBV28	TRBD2	CASSPGGEADTQYF	TGTGCCAGCAGTCCGGGGGGGGAGGCAGATACGCAGTATTTT
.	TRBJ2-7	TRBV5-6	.	CASSGGALEQYF	TGTGCCAGCAGCGGGGGGGCCCTCGAGCAGTACTTC
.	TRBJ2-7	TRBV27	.	CASSLGRNSYEQYF	TGTGCCAGCAGTTTGGGCCGCAACTCCTACGAGCAGTACTTC